These 30 T cell receptor beta chains share one sample of origin, sequenced in a study of beta chain features in type 1 diabetes. As every portion of the isolated RNA was reverse transcribed, the sequencing read expressed TCRB transcripts. The protocol was immunoSEQ multiplex PCR, while the TCRdb copy is restricted to in-frame clones and leaves out a portion. There are some 410,000 clones in the sample; about an eighth occur only once, and roughly 0.046% lies in the top ten. The sequenced sample was naive CD4+ T cells from blood. These receptor sequences come from a woman aged 18-35 years in good health.

This clone was counted only a few times. The gene calls are TRBV7-2 and TRBJ2-7; 10 bases line up with TRBD2. V lost 0 bases and J lost 7; bases outside the gene matches: 15. The CDR3 has 18 amino acids. Germline lookup yields CDR1 SGHTA and CDR2 FQGNSA. The CDR3 coding sequence is TGTGCCAGCAGCTTAGCCCTGTCGTCTCCTAGCGGGAGAGGGGAGCAGTACTTC. It translates to CASSLALSSPSGRGEQYF.

This clone was picked up a small number of times. The chain couples TRBV10-3 to TRBJ2-1, with TRBD2 matching over 11 bases. The CDR3 is made up of 15 amino acids. Losses at the gene ends were 6 bases for V and 6 bases for J; bases not matched to a gene: 7. Germline CDR1 and CDR2: ENHRY and SYGVKD. CDR3: CAISKLAGDTNEQFF. CDR3 DNA: TGTGCCATCAGCAAACTAGCGGGGGATACCAATGAGCAGTTCTTC.

This clone was counted between two and nine times. The chain joins TRBV5-1 to TRBJ2-7, with D tentatively TRBD2 (5 bases). With 0 bases removed from V and 2 bases from J, the gap between germline ends came to 12 bases. This CDR3 region has 15 residues. Germline CDR1 reads SGHRS; CDR2 reads YFSETQ. CDR3 nucleotides: TGCGCCAGCAGCTTGGAGAGCGGCAGGACCTACGAGCAGTACTTC. Its protein product is CASSLESGRTYEQYF.

This clone was counted between two and nine times. The chain uses TRBV7-9 and TRBJ2-1; the match to TRBD1 covers 9 bases. Germline V gives CDR1 SEHNR, CDR2 FQNEAQ (reference sequence). V was pared by 1 base and J by 8 bases, with 6 bases of the junction left unmatched. This CDR3 is built from 15 residues. CDR3 nucleotides: TGTGCCAGCAGCTTAGGGGACAGGGACTTCGATGAGCAGTTCTTC. This encodes CASSLGDRDFDEQFF.

This clone has just a few counts. The chain links TRBV9 to TRBJ2-1, with D tentatively TRBD1 or TRBD2 (6 bases each). The ends were cut back, 3 bases at V and 4 bases at J, with 20 bases in the middle. Germline V lookup: CDR1 SGDLS, CDR2 YYNGEE. The CDR3 has 17 amino acids. The CDR3 DNA reads TGTGCCAGCAGCGCCCCCCTAGGGGGGTCCTCGTACAATGAGCAGTTCTTC. Its protein product is CASSAPLGGSSYNEQFF.

To note about this clone: In the same sample, other DNA sequences code for this CDR3. The chain employs TRBV9 and TRBJ2-2, with unresolved D. V gave up 0 bases and J gave up 1 base, with 4 bases separating them. Germline CDR1 is SGDLS and CDR2 is YYNGEE. The CDR3 is made up of 14 amino acids. CDR3 nucleotide sequence: TGTGCCAGCAGCGTAGTAGGGAACACCGGGGAGCTGTTTTTT. Translation gives CASSVVGNTGELFF.

This clone has a handful of counts. The CDR3, as DNA: TGTGCCAGCAGTTTGACCCCCTCATACAATGAGCAGTTCTTC. This sequence encodes CASSLTPSYNEQFF. This sequence joins TRBV27 and TRBJ2-1; D call uncertain. CDR1 MNHEY and CDR2 SMNVEV come from the germline V gene (reference sequence). The CDR3 sequence is 14 residues long. V was cut by 3 bases and J by 4 bases, with 10 bases left in between.

This clone was counted a few times. The chain joins TRBV4-1 to TRBJ1-2; tentatively, D is TRBD1 (5 bases). Germline values: CDR1 MGHRA, CDR2 YSYEKL. The CDR3 totals 19 residues. V lost 1 base and J lost 4, with 25 bases in between. CDR3 nucleotides: TGCGCCAGCAGCCAAGGGTGGGGGTTACAAATGCGAGATTTCTATGGCTACACCTTC. Translated, it gives CASSQGWGLQMRDFYGYTF.

The sample holds a few counts of this clone. This sequence joins TRBV7-2 and TRBJ2-3; D not certain. The CDR3 extends over 15 amino acids. Trimming shortened V by 5 bases and J by 5 bases, and 17 bases separated the two germline ends. The germline gives CDR1 SGHTA, CDR2 FQGNSA. Here the CDR3 reads CASSLGRIERDTQYF. The CDR3 DNA sequence: TGTGCCAGCAGCCTCGGACGGATCGAAAGAGATACGCAGTATTTT.

This chain uses TRBV6-6 with TRBJ2-3; D is uncertain. The V gene's germline CDR1 is MNHNY and CDR2 SVGAGI (reference sequence). The CDR3 length is 13 residues. The germline V and J ends were trimmed by 3 bases and 4 bases, with 8 bases remaining between them. The CDR3 bases are TGTGCCAGCAGTTATCCGGCATCAGATACGCAGTATTTT. Translating gives CASSYPASDTQYF.

This clone was seen only a few times. DNA of the CDR3: TGTGCCAGCAGCTTAGGGGACAGAACCTACGAGCAGTACTTC. It encodes CASSLGDRTYEQYF. The gene calls are TRBV11-3 and TRBJ2-7, with 7 positions matching TRBD1. The junction had 2 bases not matched to a gene; V was cut back by 1 base and J by 2 bases. The CDR3 covers 14 residues. Per germline, CDR1 SGHNT and CDR2 YENEEA.

J is TRBJ2-1 and V is TRBV6-5; D remains unclear. The germline CDR1 and CDR2 sequences are MNHEY and SVGAGI. The CDR3 covers 11 residues. The V end was cut by 5 bases, the J end by 9 bases, with 8 bases between. The CDR3 here is CASSLFSEQFF. CDR3 in DNA: TGTGCCAGCAGTCTTTTCAGTGAGCAGTTCTTC.

This clone was seen a single time. V and J are TRBV7-2 and TRBJ2-7; 7 bases match TRBD2. The ends lost 2 bases at V and 3 bases at J; junction bases unmatched: 13. CDR3 length equals 17 residues. Germline CDR1 and CDR2: SGHTA and FQGNSA. In DNA form, the CDR3 reads TGTGCCAGCAGCTTAACCGGGTTGACTAGCTCTTACTACGAGCAGTACTTC. Its translation is CASSLTGLTSSYYEQYF. Full variable domain (missing parts from reference TRBV7-2 and TRBJ2-7): GAGVSQSPSNKVTEKGKDVELRCDPISGHTALYWYRQSLGQGLEFLIYFQGNSAPDKSGLPSDRFSAERTGGSVSTLTIQRTQQEDSAVYLCASSLTGLTSSYYEQYFGPGTRLTVT.

This clone appeared a few times. The CDR3: CASSSPMDRVSGNEQFF. The CDR3 DNA follows: TGTGCCAGCAGTTCGCCTATGGACCGTGTAAGCGGCAATGAGCAGTTCTTC. The chain uses TRBV27 and TRBJ2-1; D possibly corresponds to TRBD2 (5 bases). Per the germline V gene, CDR1 is MNHEY and CDR2 is SMNVEV (reference sequence). Trimming removed 4 bases from V and 6 bases from J, with 22 bases in between. The CDR3 has 17 amino acids.

The V gene is TRBV14, the J gene TRBJ2-7; tentatively, D is TRBD1 or TRBD2 (6 bases each). The germline gives CDR1 SGHDN, CDR2 FVKESK. The V end was cut by 3 bases, the J end by 3 bases, with 15 bases between. The CDR3 length is 15 residues. The chain's CDR3 is CASSQQFGGHYEQYF. CDR3 DNA: TGTGCCAGCAGCCAGCAGTTCGGGGGCCACTACGAGCAGTACTTC.

The chain employs TRBV2 and TRBJ2-4, with TRBD1 identical over 10 bases. CDR3 length: 14 amino acids. Germline loops: CDR1 SNHLY, CDR2 FYNNEI. V lost 4 bases, J lost 4 bases, and 1 base stayed unmatched. The DNA of the CDR3 is TGTGCCAGCAGTGGGACAGGGGGTAAAAACATTCAGTACTTC. It specifies CASSGTGGKNIQYF.

Details on this clone: Other nucleotide sequences in the sample specify the same CDR3. This sequence joins TRBV7-2 and TRBJ2-3; D is ambiguous. CDR3 length: 11 residues. The germline CDR1 and CDR2 sequences are SGHTA and FQGNSA. Trimming removed 5 bases at V and 3 bases at J, with 3 bases between. CDR3 coding DNA: TGTGCCAGCAGCCGTACAGATACGCAGTATTTT. This gives the protein CASSRTDTQYF.

The table lists this clone with a few counts. The chain uses TRBV23-1 and TRBJ2-2; D perhaps matches TRBD2 (6 bases). TRBV23-1 qualifies as an ORF whose function is uncertain. Trimming took off 4 bases at V and 4 bases at J, with 16 bases between the two ends. The CDR3 totals 16 residues. The CDR3 DNA is TGCGCCAGCAGTCGCTACTTTGGGGGGAGCACCGGGGAGCTGTTTTTT. Amino acid sequence: CASSRYFGGSTGELFF.

The chain has TRBV18 and TRBJ2-2, with D perhaps matching TRBD1 (6 bases). The CDR3 sequence is 15 residues long. The V gene lost 4 bases and the J gene lost 5 bases, with 14 bases spanning the gap. Germline lookup yields CDR1 KGHSH and CDR2 LQKENI. This CDR3 reads CASSHYRDTTGELFF. The CDR3 DNA is TGTGCCAGCTCACACTACCGGGACACAACCGGGGAGCTGTTTTTT.

This clone came up a few times. The chain employs TRBV15 and TRBJ2-3, with 13 positions matching TRBD2. Looked up from germline, CDR1 is LNHNV and CDR2 is YYDKDF (reference sequence). V gave up 3 bases and J gave up 0 bases; unmatched junction bases: 0. The CDR3 runs 16 residues. The CDR3 nucleotides are TGTGCCACCAGCAGGGGACTAGCGGGGAGCACAGATACGCAGTATTTT. This encodes CATSRGLAGSTDTQYF. Full variable domain (remainder filled in from reference TRBV15 and TRBJ2-3): DAMVIQNPRYQVTQFGKPVTLSCSQTLNHNVMYWYQQKSSQAPKLLFHYYDKDFNNEADTPDNFQSRRPNTSFCFLDIRSPGLGDTAMYLCATSRGLAGSTDTQYFGPGTRLTVL.

The rearrangement links TRBV9 to TRBJ1-2; TRBD1 is a possible D gene (5 bases). Germline assignment: CDR1 SGDLS and CDR2 YYNGEE. Trimming removed 0 bases at V and 4 bases at J, with 13 bases between. The CDR3 is 15 amino acids. The chain's CDR3 is CASSVDLNRGYGYTF. As DNA, the CDR3 is TGTGCCAGCAGCGTAGATCTCAATAGGGGCTATGGCTACACCTTC. Full variable domain (remainder filled in from reference TRBV9 and TRBJ1-2): DSGVTQTPKHLITATGQRVTLRCSPRSGDLSVYWYQQSLDQGLQFLIQYYNGEERAKGNILERFSAQQFPDLHSELNLSSLELGDSALYFCASSVDLNRGYGYTFGSGTRLTVV.

This clone has more than one count but fewer than ten. The V call is TRBV16, the J call TRBJ1-4, with D perhaps TRBD1 (5 bases). CDR3 length: 15 residues. Trimming took off 5 bases at V and 7 bases at J, with 17 bases between the two ends. The germline V gene encodes CDR1 KGHSY and CDR2 FQNENV. The CDR3 DNA follows: TGTGCCAGCAGCGAAAGAGGGACGGGCGGTGAAAAACTGTTTTTT. This gives the protein CASSERGTGGEKLFF.

There are a few counts of this clone. The sample holds other DNA sequences that translate to the same CDR3. In DNA, the CDR3 is TGCAGTGCTTCTCGGGGCACTGAAGCTTTCTTT. Protein product: CSASRGTEAFF. V usage is TRBV20-1 and J usage is TRBJ1-1, with D unresolved. The V gene lost 5 bases and the J gene lost 4 bases, with 8 bases spanning the gap. CDR3 size: 11 residues. The germline V gene encodes CDR1 DFQATT and CDR2 SNEGSKA (reference sequence).

This clone appeared a few times. The chain is built from TRBV13 and TRBJ2-7; the match to TRBD1 covers 8 bases. V shed 8 bases and J 2 bases; nucleotides not matched to a gene: 8. CDR3 length equals 14 residues. The germline V gene encodes CDR1 PRHDT and CDR2 FYEKMQ (reference sequence). For the CDR3, the DNA is TGTGCCAGCCGCACAGGGGGTACCGCCTACGAGCAGTACTTC. Translated, it gives CASRTGGTAYEQYF.

This rearrangement joins TRBV18 to TRBJ1-1; D unresolved. With 5 bases removed from V and 0 bases from J, the gap between germline ends came to 10 bases. The CDR3 runs to 14 residues. Germline loops: CDR1 KGHSH, CDR2 LQKENI. The CDR3 DNA reads TGTGCCAGCTCAATAAGAGAGATGAACACTGAAGCTTTCTTT. Translation gives CASSIREMNTEAFF. The full variable domain, with the rest looked up from reference TRBV18 and TRBJ1-1, is NAGVMQNPRHLVRRRGQEARLRCSPMKGHSHVYWYRQLPEEGLKFMVYLQKENIIDESGMPKERFSAEFPKEGPSILRIQQVVRGDSAAYFCASSIREMNTEAFFGQGTRLTVV.

This clone was counted a few times. The gene calls are TRBV28 and TRBJ1-1, with D possibly being TRBD1 (5 bases). Per the germline V gene, CDR1 is MDHEN and CDR2 is SYDVKM. The CDR3 loop spans 14 amino acids. Trimming removed 6 bases from V and 8 bases from J, with 19 bases in between. This CDR3 reads CASRTFDGTLEAFF. The CDR3 DNA follows: TGTGCCAGCAGGACATTCGACGGGACGTTGGAAGCTTTCTTT.

This sequence joins TRBV6-5 and TRBJ2-5; D remains unclear. CDR3 length: 12 residues. The germline CDR1 and CDR2 sequences are MNHEY and SVGAGI. Trimming stripped 6 bases from V and 4 bases from J, with 9 bases between. The CDR3 protein is CASRAVTETQYF. In DNA form, the CDR3 reads TGTGCCAGCAGGGCTGTGACAGAGACCCAGTACTTC.

This clone has more than one count but fewer than ten. The chain joins TRBV6-1 to TRBJ2-1; 7 bases fit TRBD2. Trimming removed 11 bases from V and 7 bases from J; junction bases left unmatched: 17. The CDR3 spans 15 residues. Germline lookup yields CDR1 MNHNS and CDR2 SASEGT. CDR3 coding DNA: TGTGCCGGAGGGAGGGGTCCCGGCGTTGTAAATGAGCAGTTCTTC. This encodes CAGGRGPGVVNEQFF.

The CDR3: CASSLTALNEQFF. The CDR3 DNA reads as TGTGCCAGCAGCTTGACCGCGCTCAATGAGCAGTTCTTC. The V and J genes are TRBV5-4 and TRBJ2-1; D unresolved. CDR3 length: 13 amino acids. V lost 1 base and J lost 6, with 8 bases in between. Germline loops: CDR1 SGHNT, CDR2 YYREEE (reference sequence).

The rearrangement links TRBV4-2 to TRBJ2-4; D unresolved. With 1 base removed from V and 2 bases from J, the gap between germline ends came to 9 bases. CDR1 is LGHNA and CDR2 is YNFKEQ in the germline V gene. The CDR3 runs to 15 residues. CDR3 in amino acids: CASSQVILSKNIQYF. The CDR3 bases are TGTGCCAGCAGCCAAGTTATCTTGTCCAAAAACATTCAGTACTTC.